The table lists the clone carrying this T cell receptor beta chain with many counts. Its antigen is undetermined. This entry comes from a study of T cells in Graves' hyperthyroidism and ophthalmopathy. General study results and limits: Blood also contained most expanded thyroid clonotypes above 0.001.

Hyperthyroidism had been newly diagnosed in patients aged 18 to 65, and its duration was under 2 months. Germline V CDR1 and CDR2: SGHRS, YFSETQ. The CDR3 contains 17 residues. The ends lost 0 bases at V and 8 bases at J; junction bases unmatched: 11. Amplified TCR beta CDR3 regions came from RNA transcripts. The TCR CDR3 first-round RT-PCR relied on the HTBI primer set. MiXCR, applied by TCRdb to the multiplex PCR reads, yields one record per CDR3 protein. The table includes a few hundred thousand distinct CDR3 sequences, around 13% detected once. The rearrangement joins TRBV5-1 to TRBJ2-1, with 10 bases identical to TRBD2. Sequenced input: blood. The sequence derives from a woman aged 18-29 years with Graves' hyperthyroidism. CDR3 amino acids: CASSLAGSVAGGDEQFF. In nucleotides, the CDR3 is TGCGCCAGCAGCTTGGCCGGGTCGGTAGCGGGAGGCGATGAGCAGTTCTTC.